The 16 T cell receptor beta chains below were found in one sample sequenced in a study of immune evolution from preneoplasia to lung adenocarcinoma. The assay was immunoSEQ multiplex PCR, and TCRdb's table has in-frame clones only and misses some. Of 8,000 or so clones detected, under 85% appear once; the ten largest clones hold more than 2%. The sequenced sample was FFPE minimally invasive lung adenocarcinoma tissue. The receptors originated from a person of 80 years or more with lung adenocarcinoma.

The V call is TRBV7-9, the J call TRBJ2-2; D unclear. This CDR3 is built from 12 residues. From germline, CDR1 is SEHNR and CDR2 FQNEAQ (reference sequence). With 4 bases removed from V and 4 bases from J, the gap between germline ends came to 4 bases. This CDR3 reads CASSWVTGELFF. CDR3 DNA sequence: TGTGCCAGCAGCTGGGTCACCGGGGAGCTGTTTTTT. Filled out from reference TRBV7-9 and TRBJ2-2, the complete variable domain reads DTGVSQNPRHKITKRGQNVTFRCDPISEHNRLYWYRQTLGQGPEFLTYFQNEAQLEKSRLLSDRFSAERPKGSFSTLEIQRTEQGDSAMYLCASSWVTGELFFGEGSRLTVL.

The chain recombines TRBV5-1 with TRBJ1-1; 8 bases line up with TRBD1. The CDR3 has 16 residues. The germline CDR1 and CDR2 sequences are SGHRS and YFSETQ. The ends lost 10 bases at V and 0 bases at J; junction bases unmatched: 14. The CDR3 DNA follows: TGCGCCTCAGCTTGGGCAGGGGGCGTCATGAACACTGAAGCTTTCTTT. It is translated as CASAWAGGVMNTEAFF.

This clone was observed once. V usage is TRBV29-1 and J usage is TRBJ2-7, with TRBD1 as a possible D gene (6 bases). Germline V gene lookup returns CDR1 SQVTM and CDR2 ANQGSEA. The CDR3 runs to 14 residues. V lost 3 bases and J lost 1, with 13 bases in between. CDR3 residues: CSVEIQGSSYEQYF. The CDR3 coding sequence is TGCAGCGTTGAGATCCAGGGGTCATCCTACGAGCAGTACTTC.

The J gene is TRBJ1-5, the V gene TRBV4-2, with no clear D. The V end lost 0 bases, the J end lost 3 bases, and 3 bases lay between the germline ends. CDR1 LGHNA and CDR2 YNFKEQ come from the germline V gene. This CDR3 contains 13 residues. The CDR3 reads CASSQDNNQPQHF. In nucleotides, the CDR3 is TGTGCCAGCAGCCAAGACAACAATCAGCCCCAGCATTTT.

The rearrangement links TRBV7-2 to TRBJ1-3; D gene ambiguous. From germline, CDR1 is SGHTA and CDR2 FQGNSA. V lost 2 bases, J lost 2 bases, and 19 bases lay in between. This CDR3 has 18 residues. CDR3: CASSLTVSYPTTGNTIYF. As DNA, the CDR3 is TGTGCCAGCAGCTTAACCGTATCGTACCCGACTACTGGAAACACCATATATTTT.

The chain has TRBV9 and TRBJ2-4; D not certain. Germline lookup yields CDR1 SGDLS and CDR2 YYNGEE. The CDR3 runs 14 residues. V was shortened by 0 bases and J by 4 bases, with 8 bases between the two germline ends. The CDR3 DNA follows: TGTGCCAGCAGCGTAGGTATGGGGAAAAACATTCAGTACTTC. As protein: CASSVGMGKNIQYF.

The chain recombines TRBV7-2 with TRBJ1-1; D unresolved. The CDR3 runs to 13 residues. Per the germline V gene, CDR1 is SGHTA and CDR2 is FQGNSA. V lost 4 bases, J lost 0 bases, and 6 bases lay in between. The chain's CDR3 is CASSSSLNTEAFF. Written as DNA, the CDR3 is TGTGCCAGCAGCTCTAGTCTGAACACTGAAGCTTTCTTT.

V is TRBV11-2 and J is TRBJ2-2, with 9 bases that match TRBD2. Unmatched junction bases numbered 9, after V lost 2 bases and J lost 5 bases. CDR1 and CDR2 from the germline V gene are SGHAT and FQNNGV. The CDR3 covers 17 residues. The CDR3 loop is CASSLKAAGGWTGELFF. As DNA, the CDR3 is TGTGCCAGCAGCTTAAAGGCTGCGGGAGGGTGGACCGGGGAGCTGTTTTTT.

This clone was detected only a few times. An end of the junction differs from the germline gene, which may be a read error. V and J are TRBV4-1 and TRBJ1-5; 10 nucleotides match TRBD1. The V gene's germline CDR1 is MGHRA and CDR2 YSYEKL. This CDR3 contains 15 residues. This chain's CDR3 is CASSSTTGGNKPQHF. CDR3 nucleotides: TGCGCCAGCAGCTCCACGACAGGGGGCAATAAGCCCCAGCATTTT.

This chain joins TRBV7-9 and TRBJ2-1; TRBD2 agrees at 9 bases. CDR1 and CDR2 from the germline V gene are SEHNR and FQNEAQ (reference sequence). After removal of 3 bases from V and 2 bases from J, the junction contained 2 bases not matched to a gene. This CDR3 comprises 15 residues. The CDR3 loop is CASSFSGGAYNEQFF. The CDR3 region has the DNA TGTGCCAGCAGCTTTAGCGGGGGAGCCTACAATGAGCAGTTCTTC.

The V and J genes are TRBV28 and TRBJ1-5; 7 nucleotides line up with TRBD1. V trimming: 3 bases; J trimming: 6 bases; junction bases outside the gene matches: 11. The CDR3 sequence is 16 residues long. Germline loops: CDR1 MDHEN, CDR2 SYDVKM. The CDR3 loop reads CASSFGLGGGFQPQHF. As DNA, the CDR3 is TGTGCCAGCAGTTTTGGTTTAGGAGGGGGCTTTCAGCCCCAGCATTTT.

The J gene is TRBJ2-1, the V gene TRBV19; 14 nucleotides align to TRBD2. The CDR3 is 17 amino acids. V lost 5 bases, J lost 8 bases, and 11 bases stayed unmatched. Germline CDR1 is LNHDA and CDR2 is SQIVND (reference sequence). The CDR3 protein is CASSPRGTSGGLDEQFF. The CDR3 DNA is TGTGCCAGTAGTCCGAGGGGGACTAGCGGGGGTTTGGATGAGCAGTTCTTC. Combining the CDR3 with reference TRBV19 and TRBJ2-1 gives the whole variable domain DGGITQSPKYLFRKEGQNVTLSCEQNLNHDAMYWYRQDPGQGLRLIYYSQIVNDFQKGDIAEGYSVSREKKESFPLTVTSAQKNPTAFYLCASSPRGTSGGLDEQFFGPGTRLTVL.

V usage is TRBV25-1 and J usage is TRBJ2-3; a possible D gene is TRBD1 (6 bases). CDR1 MGHDK and CDR2 SYGVNS come from the germline V gene. With 5 bases removed from V and 4 bases from J, the gap between germline ends came to 13 bases. This CDR3 spans 14 amino acids. The CDR3 region is CASSKQGIADTQYF. As DNA, the CDR3 is TGTGCCAGCAGTAAACAGGGTATTGCAGATACGCAGTATTTT.

The V gene is TRBV15, the J gene TRBJ2-2; a possible D gene is TRBD2 (7 bases). The CDR3 runs to 16 residues. The germline gives CDR1 LNHNV, CDR2 YYDKDF (reference sequence). The V end lost 0 bases, the J end lost 4 bases, and 12 bases lay between the germline ends. This CDR3 is CATSRDRGAATGELFF. The CDR3 DNA reads TGTGCCACCAGCAGAGATCGGGGGGCGGCCACCGGGGAGCTGTTTTTT.

The chain recombines TRBV5-1 with TRBJ2-6, with TRBD1 as a possible D gene (5 bases). The CDR3 totals 16 residues. Trimming took off 2 bases at V and 1 base at J, with 10 bases between the two ends. Germline V gene lookup returns CDR1 SGHRS and CDR2 YFSETQ. Written as DNA, the CDR3 is TGCGCCAGCAGCTTCACAGGTACTTCTGGGGCCAACGTCCTGACTTTC. This codes for CASSFTGTSGANVLTF.

CDR3 residues: CASSGKGSSYNSPLHF. CDR3 bases: TGCGCCAGCAGTGGTAAAGGGAGCTCCTATAATTCACCCCTCCACTTT. J is TRBJ1-6 and V is TRBV10-1; D is uncertain. CDR1 is WNHNN, CDR2 SYGVQD, per germline (reference sequence). Trimming stripped 4 bases from V and 0 bases from J, with 10 bases between. This CDR3 has 16 residues.